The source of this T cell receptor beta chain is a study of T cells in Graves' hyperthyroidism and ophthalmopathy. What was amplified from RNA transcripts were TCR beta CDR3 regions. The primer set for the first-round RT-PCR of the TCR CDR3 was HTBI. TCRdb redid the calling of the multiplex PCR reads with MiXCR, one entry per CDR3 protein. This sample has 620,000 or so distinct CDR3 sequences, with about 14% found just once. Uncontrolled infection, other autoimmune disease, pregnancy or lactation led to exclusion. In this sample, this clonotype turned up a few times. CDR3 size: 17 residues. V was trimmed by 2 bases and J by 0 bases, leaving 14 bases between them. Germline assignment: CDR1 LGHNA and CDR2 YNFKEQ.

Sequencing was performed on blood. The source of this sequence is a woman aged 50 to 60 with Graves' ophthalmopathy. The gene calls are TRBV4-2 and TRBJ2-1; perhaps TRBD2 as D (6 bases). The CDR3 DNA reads TGTGCCAGCAGCCAATCTATAGCGGAAAGCTCCTACAATGAGCAGTTCTTC. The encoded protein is CASSQSIAESSYNEQFF.